This entry is about one T cell receptor (beta chain). The CDR3 loop spans 15 amino acids. Trimming shortened V by 1 base and J by 1 base, and 10 bases separated the two germline ends. Germline-derived CDR1 and CDR2 are LGHNA and YNFKEQ. This entry comes from a study of blood T cell repertoires in COVID-19. Method: immunoSEQ multiplex PCR; TCRdb's copy keeps in-frame clones and lacks some. The profile shows about 200,000 clones, roughly 80% of them singletons. This chain joins TRBV4-2 and TRBJ2-5; D gene uncertain. This TCR was sampled from a woman aged 80 or older with acute or convalescent COVID-19. Sequencing input: peripheral blood. In DNA, the CDR3 is TGTGCCAGCAGCCAAGTCTACAGTTTCCAAGAGACCCAGTACTTC. Protein: CASSQVYSFQETQYF.